The present TCR beta chain was sequenced within a study of Ad26.COV2.S vaccination and SARS-CoV-2 variants. Study as a whole: Sample donor was a member of the COV1001 Ad26.COV2.S trial arm. Participants got Ad26.COV2.S intramuscularly, once or twice 56 days apart.

Measured with immunoSEQ multiplex PCR; TCRdb has only the in-frame clones, and not every one. The sample shows about 470,000 clones, 90% of them seen only once. The CDR3 is 13 residues long. The V gene's germline CDR1 is LGHDT and CDR2 YNNKEL (reference sequence). V gave up 5 bases and J gave up 10 bases, with 15 bases separating them. This clone appeared a few times. Its specificity is unknown. As to treatment: over 15 received Ad26.COV2.S at low or high dose, single or two shots; 5 received placebo; per-sample allocation not given. At day 63 after the first vaccine or placebo injection, samples were drawn. The administered vaccine (an Ad26 vector) expressed Wuhan-strain SARS-CoV-2 spike. Study findings and constraints: Reported post-vaccination CD8+ and CD4+ T cell responses to spike showed substantial breadth.

The sequence was obtained from a person between 18 and 59 years old who received the Ad26.COV2.S COVID-19 vaccine or a placebo. The chain uses TRBV3-1 (or the pseudogene TRBV3-2) and TRBJ2-1, with D tentatively TRBD2 (5 bases). The specimen was peripheral blood, collected in a trial of Ad26.COV2.S vaccine versus placebo. The CDR3, as DNA: TGTGCCAGCAGCGTGCGAACTAGACCCGAGCAGTTCTTC. Encoded protein: CASSVRTRPEQFF.